This T cell receptor beta chain was sequenced during a study of T-cell memory formation after mild COVID-19. This CDR3 has 16 amino acids. Trimming removed 5 bases from V and 8 bases from J; junction bases left unmatched: 15. Germline V lookup: CDR1 SGHTA, CDR2 FQGNSA. Regarding the study as a whole: Among clones contracting day 15 to 85, CD4/CD8 was balanced, whereas later expanders leaned CD4+.

This clonotype was seen only a few times. Its cognate antigen is unknown. MiXCR, applied by TCRdb to the 5' RACE reads, yields one record per CDR3 protein. The sample lists about 350,000 distinct CDR3 sequences; 28% were seen once. The source material was PBMCs or a T cell subset sorted from them (not recorded which). The rearrangement links TRBV7-2 to TRBJ1-2; 9 bases are shared with TRBD1. This TCR came from an adult woman who had mild COVID-19 (a few samples of this study predate the infection). Cell type and time point are not known. The CDR3 nucleotides read TGTGCCAGCAGCGTCCGGACAGGGGCTCAACGCGCAGGCTACACCTTC. Translation: CASSVRTGAQRAGYTF.